Sequencing of this T cell receptor beta chain was carried out in a study of CD8+ T cells in alopecia areata (dated by TCRdb to about 2018). In the study overall: Treated patients were enrolled in an open-label pilot trial of oral tofacitinib, 5 to 10 mg twice daily, for moderate-to-severe alopecia areata. Tofacitinib was given for 6 to 18 months, followed by 6 months of follow-up off drug to assess delayed response and recurrence. The study used high-throughput TCRbeta sequencing to examine T cell clonal expansion in alopecia areata, in both the C3H/HeJ mouse model and human patients. Scalp tissue and sorted CD4+ and CD8+ peripheral blood T cells from patchy and totalis/universalis alopecia areata patients and from healthy controls were covered by human TCRbeta sequencing. Patients on tofacitinib were biopsied at baseline and after 4 and 24 weeks of treatment, and several of the patients also had a later scalp biopsy. Scalp clonality was compared across normal scalp (n=4), patchy alopecia areata scalp (n=8), and alopecia totalis/universalis scalp (n=8). The RNA source kit depended on sample type: the PAXgene miRNA kit for fixed scalp, the miRNeasy kit for PBMCs, and the RNeasy kit for mouse skin. immunoSEQ multiplex PCR using 35 Vbeta forward primers and 13 Jbeta reverse primers was used to amplify TCRbeta CDR3 regions. Here is what the overall study found, with its caveats: Unlike mouse skin, which is dominated by gammadelta T cells, normal human skin has resident alphabeta T cells that are also sequenced, and this complicates analysis of the scalp TCR repertoire. TCR sequences shared between patients were less clear than in mice, possibly partly because of HLA diversity in the patient population. Compared with normal scalp, lesional scalp, particularly in alopecia totalis/universalis, had higher clonality and more expanded CD8+ clones, which suggests antigenic drive.

Library method: the immunoSEQ multiplex PCR assay. To provide template for TCR sequencing, every sample had RNA extracted and reverse transcribed into cDNA. First-strand cDNA was synthesized using SuperScript III with a 2:1 mix of oligo-dT and random hexamers. A synthetic immune receptor repertoire was used to gauge amplification bias, and whatever bias remained was removed computationally. The authors' analysis ran thus. Raw reads were preprocessed for error removal, and CDR3 was defined according to IMGT conventions as running from the conserved cysteine to phenylalanine. Clonality was computed as 1 minus the Shannon entropy, with the entropy normalized by log2 of the number of productive unique TCRs. Scalp TCRbeta sequences were cross-referenced with sorted blood CD4 and CD8 repertoires so that the CD4 or CD8 identity of scalp clones could be inferred. Entries here come from immuneACCESS through TCRdb and include only in-frame sequences with V and J called. Some clones fail to appear in such tables; in the studies checked, an unresolved V gene covers under half of the shortfall, and the cause of the remainder is unknown. D and trimming come from the DNA, and the V and J calls and clone size come from that table. The sample table shows 100,000 to 150,000 clones, and more than 30% are seen once. Approximately 3% of the sample rests with the top ten.

Taken from cysteine to phenylalanine, the CDR3 has 14 residues. CDR3 DNA only is kept here, 42 bases in frame from base 1. Germline trimming: 8 bases from V, 7 bases from J; junction bases outside gene matches: 11. Via the germline V gene, CDR1 is SQVTM and CDR2 ANQGSEA. Regarding this clone: Its specific antigen is unknown. Base-call qualities are not available, and no considerably larger clone is one nucleotide away.

Lesional scalp punch biopsies and peripheral blood were obtained from alopecia areata patients. PBMCs were isolated by density centrifugation and stained for CD3, CD4 and CD8, and CD4+ and CD8+ T cells were sorted on a FACSAria. The sample was CD4+ T cells sorted from blood. The chain was built from TRBV29-1 and TRBJ1-4, with TRBD1 matching 9 junction bases. The receptor comes from a human donor with alopecia areata. DNA sequence: TGCAGCTGCCAGGGACAGGGCCGAGGTGAAAAACTGTTTTTT. It specifies CSCQGQGRGEKLFF.